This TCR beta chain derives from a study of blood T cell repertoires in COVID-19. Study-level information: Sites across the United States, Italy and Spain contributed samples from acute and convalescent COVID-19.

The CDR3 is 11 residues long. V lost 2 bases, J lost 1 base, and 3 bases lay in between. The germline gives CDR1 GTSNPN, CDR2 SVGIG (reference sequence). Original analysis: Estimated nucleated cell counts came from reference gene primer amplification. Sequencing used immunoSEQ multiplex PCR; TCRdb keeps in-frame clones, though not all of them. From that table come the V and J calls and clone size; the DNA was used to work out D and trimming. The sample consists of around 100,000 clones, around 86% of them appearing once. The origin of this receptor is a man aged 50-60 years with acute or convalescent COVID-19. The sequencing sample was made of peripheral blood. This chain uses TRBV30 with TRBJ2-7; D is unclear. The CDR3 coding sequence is TGTGCCTGGAGTATATCCTACGAGCAGTACTTC. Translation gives CAWSISYEQYF.